Below are 2 T cell receptor beta chains sequenced from a single sample in a study of cytomegalovirus exposure and HLA in healthy donors. PCR involved 60 Vbeta and 13 Jbeta primers. Here immunoSEQ multiplex PCR was the method, and the copy in TCRdb shows in-frame clones only, minus some. The data contain fewer than 200,000 clones, roughly two thirds of them seen just once; the ten biggest clones take up 3.5% to 5%. The specimen was PBMCs. The origin of the receptors is a woman under 30 in good health and CMV-seropositive.

This clone was found a few times. The V gene is TRBV7-2, the J gene TRBJ2-7, with D tentatively TRBD2 (6 bases). V gave up 5 bases and J gave up 4 bases, with 12 bases separating them. This CDR3 comprises 13 residues. Germline V gene data show CDR1 as SGHTA and CDR2 as FQGNSA. As DNA, the CDR3 is TGTGCCAGCAGCCCCCCGGGGGTGTACGAGCAGTACTTC. Its protein is CASSPPGVYEQYF. Full variable domain (remainder filled in from reference TRBV7-2 and TRBJ2-7): GAGVSQSPSNKVTEKGKDVELRCDPISGHTALYWYRQSLGQGLEFLIYFQGNSAPDKSGLPSDRFSAERTGGSVSTLTIQRTQQEDSAVYLCASSPPGVYEQYFGPGTRLTVT.

This clone was observed a handful of times. The V and J genes are TRBV2 and TRBJ1-1; 8 nucleotides match TRBD1. Trimming removed 7 bases from V and 6 bases from J; junction bases left unmatched: 10. Germline V gives CDR1 SNHLY, CDR2 FYNNEI. The CDR3 loop spans 14 amino acids. CDR3 DNA: TGTGCCAGCAAGGACAGGGACGGGTTCTCTGAAGCTTTCTTT. Translated, it gives CASKDRDGFSEAFF.